These 5 T cell receptor beta chains were sequenced from one sample in a study of blood T cell repertoires in COVID-19. Only in-frame clones appear in the TCRdb table, and some are missing; sequencing was by immunoSEQ multiplex PCR. Altogether approximately 40,000 clones are present, roughly 87% being singletons, with the ten largest covering roughly a fifth. Sequenced sample: peripheral blood. The receptors originated from a man in his 60s with acute or convalescent COVID-19.

The rearrangement links TRBV4-3 to TRBJ2-3; TRBD1 matches at 7 bases. CDR1 LGHNA and CDR2 YSLEER come from the germline V gene. Unmatched junction bases numbered 9, after V lost 1 base and J lost 2 bases. The CDR3 spans 17 residues. DNA for the CDR3: TGCGCCAGCAGCCAAGGGGCCGCGACAGGGTACACAGATACGCAGTATTTT. Amino acids: CASSQGAATGYTDTQYF.

The CDR3 region is CASSLTGVGWETQYF. The CDR3 bases are TGTGCCAGCAGCTTAACGGGAGTGGGCTGGGAGACCCAGTACTTC. The rearrangement uses TRBV11-3 and TRBJ2-5; D perhaps matches TRBD2 (6 bases). This CDR3 spans 15 amino acids. The V gene's germline CDR1 is SGHNT and CDR2 YENEEA. The V and J ends lost 2 bases and 5 bases respectively, with 15 bases between them.

The chain couples TRBV9 to TRBJ2-1; D is uncertain. V was pared by 0 bases and J by 0 bases, with 10 bases between. The CDR3 runs to 16 residues. Per germline, CDR1 SGDLS and CDR2 YYNGEE. The CDR3 coding sequence is TGTGCCAGCAGCGTAGGGGCTCCCCGCTCCTACAATGAGCAGTTCTTC. Amino acids: CASSVGAPRSYNEQFF.

In this sample, this clone turned up once. The rearrangement uses TRBV5-1 and TRBJ1-1; 7 bases agree with TRBD1. Losses at the gene ends were 7 bases for V and 2 bases for J; bases not matched to a gene: 14. The CDR3 has 16 amino acids. Germline CDR1 reads SGHRS; CDR2 reads YFSETQ. DNA for the CDR3: TGCGCCAGCGGAGGGGACAGTTTTGACGGTAACACTGAAGCTTTCTTT. Protein: CASGGDSFDGNTEAFF.

J is TRBJ2-5 and V is TRBV7-9; 9 nucleotides match TRBD1. Germline V gene sequence: CDR1 SEHNR, CDR2 FQNEAQ (reference sequence). CDR3 length: 18 residues. Trimming at V came to 3 bases and at J to 5 bases, leaving 16 bases not matched to a gene. CDR3 region: CASSFTSLSTGGEETQYF. The CDR3 coding sequence is TGTGCCAGCAGCTTTACTTCGTTGTCGACAGGGGGTGAGGAGACCCAGTACTTC.